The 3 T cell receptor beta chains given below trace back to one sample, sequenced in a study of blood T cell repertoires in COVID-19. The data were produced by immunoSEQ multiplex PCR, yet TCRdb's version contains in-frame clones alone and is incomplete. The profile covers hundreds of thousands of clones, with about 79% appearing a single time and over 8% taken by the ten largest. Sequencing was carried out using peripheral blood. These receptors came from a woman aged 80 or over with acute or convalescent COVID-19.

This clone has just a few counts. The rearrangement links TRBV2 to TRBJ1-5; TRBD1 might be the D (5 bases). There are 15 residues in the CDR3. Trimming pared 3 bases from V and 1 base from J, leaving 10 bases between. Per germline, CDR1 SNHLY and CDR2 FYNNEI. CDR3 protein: CASSDLGGSNQPQHF. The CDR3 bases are TGTGCCAGCAGTGACCTCGGGGGAAGCAATCAGCCCCAGCATTTT.

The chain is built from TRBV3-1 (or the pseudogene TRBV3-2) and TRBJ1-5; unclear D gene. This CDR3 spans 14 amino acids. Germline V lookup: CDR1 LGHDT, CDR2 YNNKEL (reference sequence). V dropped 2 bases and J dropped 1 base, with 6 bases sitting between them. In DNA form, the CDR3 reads TGTGCCAGCAGCCAATCGCGGAGCAATCAGCCCCAGCATTTT. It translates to CASSQSRSNQPQHF.

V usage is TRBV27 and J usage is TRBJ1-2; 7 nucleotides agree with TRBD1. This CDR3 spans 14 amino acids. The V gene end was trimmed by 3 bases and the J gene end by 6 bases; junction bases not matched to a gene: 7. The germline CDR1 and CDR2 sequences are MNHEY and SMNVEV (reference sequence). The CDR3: CASSFWDRSNGYTF. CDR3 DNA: TGTGCCAGCAGTTTTTGGGACAGATCCAATGGCTACACCTTC.